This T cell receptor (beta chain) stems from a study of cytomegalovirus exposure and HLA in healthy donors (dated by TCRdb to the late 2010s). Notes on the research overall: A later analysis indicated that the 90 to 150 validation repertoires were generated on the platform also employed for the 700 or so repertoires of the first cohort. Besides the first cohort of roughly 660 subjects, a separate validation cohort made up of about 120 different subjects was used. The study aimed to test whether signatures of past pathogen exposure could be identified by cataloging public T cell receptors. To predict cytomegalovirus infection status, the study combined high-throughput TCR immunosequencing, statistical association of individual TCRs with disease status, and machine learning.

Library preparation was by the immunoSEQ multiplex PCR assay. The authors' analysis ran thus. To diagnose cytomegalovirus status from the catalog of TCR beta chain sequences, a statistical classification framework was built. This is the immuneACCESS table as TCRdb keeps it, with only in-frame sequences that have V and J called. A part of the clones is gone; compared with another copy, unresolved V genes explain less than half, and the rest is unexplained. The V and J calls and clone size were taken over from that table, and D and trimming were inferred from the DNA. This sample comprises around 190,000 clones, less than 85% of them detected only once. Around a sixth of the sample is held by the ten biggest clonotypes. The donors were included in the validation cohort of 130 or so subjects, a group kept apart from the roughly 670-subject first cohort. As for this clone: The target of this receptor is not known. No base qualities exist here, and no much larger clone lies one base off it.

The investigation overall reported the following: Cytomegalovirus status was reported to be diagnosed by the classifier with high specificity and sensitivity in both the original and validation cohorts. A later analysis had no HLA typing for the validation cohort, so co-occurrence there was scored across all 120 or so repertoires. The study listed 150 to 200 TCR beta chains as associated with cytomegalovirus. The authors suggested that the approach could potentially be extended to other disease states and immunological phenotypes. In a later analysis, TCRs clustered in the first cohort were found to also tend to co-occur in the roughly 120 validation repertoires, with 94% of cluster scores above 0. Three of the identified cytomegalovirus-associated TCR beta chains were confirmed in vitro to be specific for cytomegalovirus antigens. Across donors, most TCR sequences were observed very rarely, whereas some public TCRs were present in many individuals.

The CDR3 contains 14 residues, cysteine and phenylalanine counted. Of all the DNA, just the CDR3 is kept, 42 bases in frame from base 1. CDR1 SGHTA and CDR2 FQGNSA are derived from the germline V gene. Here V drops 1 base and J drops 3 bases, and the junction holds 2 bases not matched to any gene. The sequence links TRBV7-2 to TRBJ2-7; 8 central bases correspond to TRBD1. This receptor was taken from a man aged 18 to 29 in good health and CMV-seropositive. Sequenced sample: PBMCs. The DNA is TGTGCCAGCAGCTTAGGGACAGGGCACTACGAGCAGTACTTC. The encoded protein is CASSLGTGHYEQYF.